The clone carrying this TCR beta chain was recorded only once. Its antigen is undetermined. These data are taken from a study of PD-L1 blockade in urothelial cancer. Study as a whole: At 3 weeks (second dose) and 6 weeks after starting treatment, blood was analyzed. A median blood sample held about 140,000 T cells and roughly 79,000 unique TCRs.

Time point given: peripheral blood 6 weeks after treatment start. What went into each PCR as a spike was synthetic TCR analog templates. The method was immunoSEQ multiplex PCR; TCRdb's version includes in-frame clones alone and lacks a portion of them. Among 50,000 to 60,000 clones listed, 70% to 90% were seen once. CDR3 length equals 14 residues. The germline V gene has CDR1 MNHEY and CDR2 SMNVEV (reference sequence). Between the trimmed V and J ends, which lost 6 bases and 1 base, there was a span of 10 bases. Points from the study as a whole: Clonality of blood TCR below the median before treatment predicted better survival.

This clonotype was sampled from a man between 60 and 75 years old with urothelial cancer. This sequence joins TRBV27 and TRBJ1-3; D is uncertain. The specimen comprised PBMCs, sampled around atezolizumab (anti-PD-L1) treatment. The CDR3 here is CASRSTSSGNTIYF. For the CDR3, the DNA is TGTGCCAGCAGATCGACATCATCTGGAAACACCATATATTTT.